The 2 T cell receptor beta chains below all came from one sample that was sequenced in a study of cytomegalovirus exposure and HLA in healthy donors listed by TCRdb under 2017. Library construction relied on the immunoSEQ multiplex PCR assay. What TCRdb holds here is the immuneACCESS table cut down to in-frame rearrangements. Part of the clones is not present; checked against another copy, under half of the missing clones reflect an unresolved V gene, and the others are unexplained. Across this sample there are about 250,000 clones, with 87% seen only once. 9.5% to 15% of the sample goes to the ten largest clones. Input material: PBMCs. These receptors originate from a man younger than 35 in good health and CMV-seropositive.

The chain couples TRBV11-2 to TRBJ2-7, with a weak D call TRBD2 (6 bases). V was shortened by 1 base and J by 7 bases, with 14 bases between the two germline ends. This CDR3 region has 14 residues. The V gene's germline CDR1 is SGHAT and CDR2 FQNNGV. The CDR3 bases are TGTGCCAGCAGCTTAGGCGGGGAAGTGGGGGAGCAGTACTTC. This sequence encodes CASSLGGEVGEQYF. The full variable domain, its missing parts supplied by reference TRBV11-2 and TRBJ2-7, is EAGVAQSPRYKIIEKRQSVAFWCNPISGHATLYWYQQILGQGPKLLIQFQNNGVVDDSQLPKDRFSAERLKGVDSTLKIQPAKLEDSAVYLCASSLGGEVGEQYFGPGTRLTVT.

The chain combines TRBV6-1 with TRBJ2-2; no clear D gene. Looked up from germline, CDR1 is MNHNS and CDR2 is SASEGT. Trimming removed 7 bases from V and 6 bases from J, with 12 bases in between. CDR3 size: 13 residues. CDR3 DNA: TGTGCCAGCACTGTGGCCGGAGCCGGGGAGCTGTTTTTT. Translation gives CASTVAGAGELFF.